This T cell receptor beta chain appears in the sequencing data of a study of CD8 T cells in Susac syndrome. With 0 bases removed from V and 1 base from J, the gap between germline ends came to 4 bases. CDR1 MNHEY and CDR2 SVGAGI come from the germline V gene. CDR3 size: 14 residues. RNA totalling about 0.45 to 1 ug underwent reverse transcription with random hexamers. TCRdb called the immunoSEQ multiplex PCR reads again in MiXCR, with one record for every CDR3 protein. Of about 130,000 distinct CDR3 sequences listed, under 95% are singletons. Sequenced material: CD8+ T cells from PBMCs. This chain links TRBV6-5 with TRBJ2-1; D ambiguous. The source of this sequence is a human donor with multiple sclerosis. Here the CDR3 DNA reads TGTGCCAGCAGTTACTCAAGGTCCTACAATGAGCAGTTCTTC. It translates to CASSYSRSYNEQFF.